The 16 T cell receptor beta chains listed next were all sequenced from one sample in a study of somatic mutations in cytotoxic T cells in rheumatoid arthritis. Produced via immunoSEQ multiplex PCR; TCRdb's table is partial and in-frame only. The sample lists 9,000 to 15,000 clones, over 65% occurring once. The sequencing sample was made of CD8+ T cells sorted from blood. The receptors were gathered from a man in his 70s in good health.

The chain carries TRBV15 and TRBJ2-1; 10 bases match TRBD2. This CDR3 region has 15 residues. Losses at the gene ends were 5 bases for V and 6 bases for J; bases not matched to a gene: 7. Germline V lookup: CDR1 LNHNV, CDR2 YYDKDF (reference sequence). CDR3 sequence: CATSSRTSGINEQFF. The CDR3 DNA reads TGTGCCACCAGCTCCCGGACTAGCGGCATCAATGAGCAGTTCTTC. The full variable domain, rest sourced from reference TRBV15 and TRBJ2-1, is DAMVIQNPRYQVTQFGKPVTLSCSQTLNHNVMYWYQQKSSQAPKLLFHYYDKDFNNEADTPDNFQSRRPNTSFCFLDIRSPGLGDTAMYLCATSSRTSGINEQFFGPGTRLTVL.

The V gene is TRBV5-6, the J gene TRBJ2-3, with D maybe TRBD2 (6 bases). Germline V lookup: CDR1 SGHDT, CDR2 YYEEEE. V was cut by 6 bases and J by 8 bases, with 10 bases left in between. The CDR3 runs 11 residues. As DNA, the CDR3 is TGTGCCAGCAACGTGGGGGGTACGCAGTATTTT. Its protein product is CASNVGGTQYF.

The CDR3 nucleotides are TGTGCCAGCACCCCCCGGGGCTGGCATGGAGGCTACACCTTC. Translated, it gives CASTPRGWHGGYTF. The chain couples TRBV27 to TRBJ1-2, with a tentative D call TRBD1 (5 bases). The germline V gene encodes CDR1 MNHEY and CDR2 SMNVEV (reference sequence). Trimming took 7 bases from V and 8 from J, leaving 20 bases between them. The CDR3 consists of 14 residues.

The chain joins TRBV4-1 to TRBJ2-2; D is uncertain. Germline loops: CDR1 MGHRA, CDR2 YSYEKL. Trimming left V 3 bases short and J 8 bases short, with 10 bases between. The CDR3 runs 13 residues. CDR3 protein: CASSHPSTGELFF. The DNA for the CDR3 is TGCGCCAGCAGCCACCCGTCGACTGGGGAGCTGTTTTTT.

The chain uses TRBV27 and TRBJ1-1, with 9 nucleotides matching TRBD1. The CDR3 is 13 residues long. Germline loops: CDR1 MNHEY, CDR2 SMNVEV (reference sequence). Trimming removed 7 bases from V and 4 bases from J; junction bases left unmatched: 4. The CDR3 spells CASISTGGTEAFF. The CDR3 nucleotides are TGTGCCAGCATCTCGACAGGGGGCACTGAAGCTTTCTTT.

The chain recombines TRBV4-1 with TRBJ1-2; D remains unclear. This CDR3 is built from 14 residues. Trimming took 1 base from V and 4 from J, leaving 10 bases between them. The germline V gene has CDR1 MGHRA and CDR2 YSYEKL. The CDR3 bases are TGCGCCAGCAGCCAAGGGGAGGTCGGCTATGGCTACACCTTC. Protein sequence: CASSQGEVGYGYTF.

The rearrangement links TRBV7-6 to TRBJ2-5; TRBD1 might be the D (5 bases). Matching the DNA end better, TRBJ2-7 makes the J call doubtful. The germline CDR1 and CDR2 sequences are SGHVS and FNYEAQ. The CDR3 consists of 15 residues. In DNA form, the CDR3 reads TGTGCCAGCAGCTTAAAAGATCTACAGGCCCACGAGCAGTACTTC. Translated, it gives CASSLKDLQAHEQYF.

The CDR3 DNA sequence: TGTGCCAGCAGCTCCAGGGACAGTCGAGGGGCCGGGGAGCTGTTTTTT. Amino acids: CASSSRDSRGAGELFF. The chain joins TRBV7-9 to TRBJ2-2, with 7 bases matching TRBD1. V shed 4 bases and J 6 bases; nucleotides not matched to a gene: 11. Germline assignment: CDR1 SEHNR and CDR2 FQNEAQ (reference sequence). The CDR3 extends over 16 amino acids.

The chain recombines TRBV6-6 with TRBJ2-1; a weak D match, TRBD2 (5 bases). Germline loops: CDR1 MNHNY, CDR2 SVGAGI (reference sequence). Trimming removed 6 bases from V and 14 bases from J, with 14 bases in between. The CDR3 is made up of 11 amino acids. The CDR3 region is CASSPGGSKFF. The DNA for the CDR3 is TGTGCCAGCAGCCCCGGCGGGTCTAAGTTCTTC.

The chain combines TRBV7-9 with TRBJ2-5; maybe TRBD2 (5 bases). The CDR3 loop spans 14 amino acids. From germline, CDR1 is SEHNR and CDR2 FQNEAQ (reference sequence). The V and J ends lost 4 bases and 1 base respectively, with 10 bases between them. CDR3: CASSSEGFQETQYF. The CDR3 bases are TGTGCCAGCAGCTCTGAGGGATTCCAAGAGACCCAGTACTTC. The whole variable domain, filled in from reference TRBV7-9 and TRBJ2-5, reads DTGVSQNPRHKITKRGQNVTFRCDPISEHNRLYWYRQTLGQGPEFLTYFQNEAQLEKSRLLSDRFSAERPKGSFSTLEIQRTEQGDSAMYLCASSSEGFQETQYFGPGTRLLVL.

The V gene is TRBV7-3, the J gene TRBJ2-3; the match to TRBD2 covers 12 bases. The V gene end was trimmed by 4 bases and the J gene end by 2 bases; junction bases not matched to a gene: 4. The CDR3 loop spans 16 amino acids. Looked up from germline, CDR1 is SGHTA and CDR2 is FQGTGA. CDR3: CASSSWTSGDTDTQYF. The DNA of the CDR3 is TGTGCCAGCAGCTCTTGGACTAGCGGGGACACAGATACGCAGTATTTT. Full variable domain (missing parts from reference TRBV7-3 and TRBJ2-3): GAGVSQTPSNKVTEKGKYVELRCDPISGHTALYWYRQSLGQGPEFLIYFQGTGAADDSGLPNDRFFAVRPEGSVSTLKIQRTERGDSAVYLCASSSWTSGDTDTQYFGPGTRLTVL.

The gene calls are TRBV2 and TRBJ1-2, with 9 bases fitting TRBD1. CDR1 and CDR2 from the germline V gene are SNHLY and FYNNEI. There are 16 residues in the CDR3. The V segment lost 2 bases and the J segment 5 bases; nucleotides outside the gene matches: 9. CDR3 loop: CASSETKQGARYGYTF. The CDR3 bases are TGTGCCAGCAGTGAAACCAAACAGGGGGCGCGTTATGGCTACACCTTC.

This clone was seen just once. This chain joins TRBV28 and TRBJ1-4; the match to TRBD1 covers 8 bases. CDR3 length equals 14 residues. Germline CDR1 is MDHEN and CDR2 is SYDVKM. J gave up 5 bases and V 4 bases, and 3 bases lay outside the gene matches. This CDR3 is CASSWGTGNEKLFF. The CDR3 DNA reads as TGTGCCAGCAGTTGGGGGACAGGCAATGAAAAACTGTTTTTT.

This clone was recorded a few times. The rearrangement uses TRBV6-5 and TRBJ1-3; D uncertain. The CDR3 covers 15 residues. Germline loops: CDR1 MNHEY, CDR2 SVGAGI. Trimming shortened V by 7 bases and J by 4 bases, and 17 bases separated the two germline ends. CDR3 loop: CASTPSHVSGNTIYF. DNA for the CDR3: TGTGCCAGCACCCCGAGCCATGTCTCGGGAAACACCATATATTTT.

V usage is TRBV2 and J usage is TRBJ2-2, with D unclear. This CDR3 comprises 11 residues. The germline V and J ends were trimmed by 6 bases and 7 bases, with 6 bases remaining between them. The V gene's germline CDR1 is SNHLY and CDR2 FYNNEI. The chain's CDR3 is CASRVLGELFF. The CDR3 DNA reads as TGTGCCAGCAGGGTGCTCGGGGAGCTGTTTTTT. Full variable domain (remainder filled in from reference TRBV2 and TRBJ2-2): EPEVTQTPSHQVTQMGQEVILRCVPISNHLYFYWYRQILGQKVEFLVSFYNNEISEKSEIFDDQFSVERPDGSNFTLKIRSTKLEDSAMYFCASRVLGELFFGEGSRLTVL.

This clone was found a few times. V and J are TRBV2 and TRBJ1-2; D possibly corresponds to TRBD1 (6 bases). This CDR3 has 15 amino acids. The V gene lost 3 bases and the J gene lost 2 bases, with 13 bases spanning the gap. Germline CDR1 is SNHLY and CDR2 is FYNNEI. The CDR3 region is CASSEKTGQNYGYTF. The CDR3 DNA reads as TGTGCCAGCAGTGAGAAGACAGGTCAAAACTATGGCTACACCTTC.